Presented here are 26 T cell receptor beta chains from one specimen sequenced in a study of Graves' ophthalmopathy and Graves' hyperthyroidism. Amplified TCR beta CDR3 regions were obtained using RNA transcripts as template. An opening RT-PCR round employed HTBI primers and preceded a second-round multiplex PCR. One entry per CDR3 protein, called by TCRdb with MiXCR from the multiplex PCR reads. The table has fewer than 350,000 distinct CDR3 sequences, about 17% seen once. Sequenced: peripheral blood. The receptor source for this set is an adult man with Graves' ophthalmopathy.

The chain is built from TRBV27 and TRBJ1-3, with D possibly matching TRBD1 (6 bases). CDR1 and CDR2 (germline): MNHEY, SMNVEV (reference sequence). Trimming took 3 bases from V and 2 from J, leaving 11 bases between them. The CDR3 runs to 15 residues. The CDR3 loop is CASSFRGETGNTIYF. The CDR3 bases are TGTGCCAGCAGTTTCAGGGGAGAGACTGGAAACACCATATATTTT.

This clonotype was counted many times. This chain joins TRBV6-5 and TRBJ1-1; D ambiguous. The germline V and J ends were trimmed by 0 bases and 4 bases, with 12 bases remaining between them. Germline V gene data show CDR1 as MNHEY and CDR2 as SVGAGI. This CDR3 is built from 15 residues. CDR3 nucleotide sequence: TGTGCCAGCAGTTACTCTAGGGTGGTCGGCACTGAAGCTTTCTTT. Its translation is CASSYSRVVGTEAFF.

This clonotype was recorded many times. The rearrangement links TRBV6-1 to TRBJ1-2; a possible D gene is TRBD1 (5 bases). Germline assignment: CDR1 MNHNS and CDR2 SASEGT. This CDR3 is built from 14 residues. The germline V and J ends were trimmed by 9 bases and 2 bases, with 16 bases remaining between them. CDR3 DNA sequence: TGTGCCAGGGTTTTGCTGGGGGGAAACTATGGCTACACCTTC. It translates to CARVLLGGNYGYTF.

The J gene is TRBJ1-1, the V gene TRBV12-3 or TRBV12-4; weak D call: TRBD1 (5 bases). The CDR3 is 17 residues long. V dropped 6 bases and J dropped 1 base, with 21 bases sitting between them. The CDR3 nucleotides read TGTGCCAGCAGACCCGGGACCCTCCAACGGAAGAACACTGAAGCTTTCTTT. Its protein is CASRPGTLQRKNTEAFF.

The sample holds many counts of this clonotype. This could be a read error, since a much larger clone is one nucleotide away. The rearrangement links TRBV11-2 to TRBJ2-5, with unresolved D. CDR1 and CDR2 from the germline V gene are SGHAT and FQNNGV. The CDR3 extends over 11 amino acids. The CDR3 loop is CAGSRQETQYF. The CDR3 DNA reads as TGTGCCGGCAGCCGACAAGAGACCCAGTACTTC.

This clonotype has at least ten counts. The V gene is TRBV20-1, the J gene TRBJ2-5, with D tentatively TRBD2 (7 bases). Trimming took 5 bases from V and 3 from J, leaving 19 bases between them. Germline values: CDR1 DFQATT, CDR2 SNEGSKA (reference sequence). The CDR3 runs to 15 residues. The chain's CDR3 is CSAPSGRGLKETQYF. CDR3 nucleotides: TGCAGTGCTCCCAGCGGGCGGGGGCTGAAAGAGACCCAGTACTTC.

The chain uses TRBV27 and TRBJ1-2; D not resolved. This CDR3 spans 15 amino acids. The germline V gene has CDR1 MNHEY and CDR2 SMNVEV (reference sequence). V gave up 5 bases and J gave up 4 bases, with 17 bases separating them. The DNA of the CDR3 is TGTGCCAGCAGTGATCTTCCGCCAGGCCGCTATGGCTACACCTTC. As protein: CASSDLPPGRYGYTF.

This clonotype was picked up a small number of times. The chain has TRBV7-2 and TRBJ1-6; D not resolved. Trimming stripped 2 bases from V and 6 bases from J, with 5 bases between. This CDR3 comprises 13 residues. Germline values: CDR1 SGHTA, CDR2 FQGNSA. DNA of the CDR3: TGTGCCAGCAGCTTACTCGCTAATTCACCCCTCCACTTT. Translation gives CASSLLANSPLHF.

This clonotype has a count of ten or more. The V call is TRBV19, the J call TRBJ2-7; D might be TRBD1 (6 bases). CDR3 length equals 15 residues. Germline-derived CDR1 and CDR2 are LNHDA and SQIVND (reference sequence). The V end lost 5 bases, the J end lost 6 bases, and 20 bases lay between the germline ends. CDR3 region: CASSPSRDISREQYF. The CDR3 bases are TGTGCCAGTAGTCCGTCCCGGGACATTTCTCGCGAGCAGTACTTC.

This clonotype occurred many times. CDR3 DNA sequence: TGCGCCAGCAGCCAAGGGCTAGCGACCGACGAGCAGTACTTC. Amino acid sequence: CASSQGLATDEQYF. This chain uses TRBV4-1 with TRBJ2-7; TRBD2 is a possible D gene (6 bases). Looked up from germline, CDR1 is MGHRA and CDR2 is YSYEKL. Trimming shortened V by 1 base and J by 5 bases, and 12 bases separated the two germline ends. The CDR3 runs to 14 residues.

This clonotype was found many times. A clone one base away is much larger, so this may be a read error. This chain joins TRBV20-1 and TRBJ2-7; maybe TRBD2 (5 bases). This CDR3 contains 14 residues. Germline V CDR1 and CDR2: DFQATT, SNEGSKA (reference sequence). The CDR3 bases are TGCAATGCTAGTCACAGCGGCCTACCCTACGAGCAGTACTTC. This translates into CNASHSGLPYEQYF.

This clonotype was seen a single time. The chain recombines TRBV7-8 with TRBJ1-5, with D uncertain. Germline CDR1 SGHVS, CDR2 FQNEAQ. Trimming shortened V by 4 bases and J by 0 bases, and 13 bases separated the two germline ends. The CDR3 has 16 amino acids. The CDR3 loop is CASSSGWAHSNQPQHF. The CDR3 DNA follows: TGTGCCAGCAGCTCGGGCTGGGCTCATAGCAATCAGCCCCAGCATTTT.

In its sample, this clonotype was seen many times. The CDR3 DNA sequence: TGCGCCAGCAGCCGGGTCTCGGGGGGCTCGACTGAAGCTTTCTTT. This gives the protein CASSRVSGGSTEAFF. This chain connects TRBV5-1 to TRBJ1-1; D is possibly TRBD1 (6 bases). Germline loops: CDR1 SGHRS, CDR2 YFSETQ. V was shortened by 4 bases and J by 5 bases, with 18 bases between the two germline ends. This CDR3 region has 15 residues. Full variable domain (remainder filled in from reference TRBV5-1 and TRBJ1-1): KAGVTQTPRYLIKTRGQQVTLSCSPISGHRSVSWYQQTPGQGLQFLFEYFSETQRNKGNFPGRFSGRQFSNSRSEMNVSTLELGDSALYLCASSRVSGGSTEAFFGQGTRLTVV.

In its sample, this clonotype was seen many times. V gene TRBV2 combines with J gene TRBJ2-5; D not resolved. CDR3 length equals 14 residues. Germline CDR1 SNHLY, CDR2 FYNNEI. Trimming shortened V by 10 bases and J by 1 base, and 16 bases separated the two germline ends. The CDR3 DNA is TGTGCCACCCAGCCGGGCGGATTCCAAGAGACCCAGTACTTC. It codes for CATQPGGFQETQYF.

This clonotype was recorded many times. The chain is built from TRBV24-1 and TRBJ2-2; 16 bases agree with TRBD2. The junction had 4 bases not matched to a gene; V was cut back by 4 bases and J by 6 bases. The CDR3 spans 17 residues. The germline CDR1 and CDR2 sequences are KGHDR and SFDVKD. The CDR3 coding sequence is TGTGCCACCAGTGACCCCGGGACTAGCGGGAGGGCCGGGGAGCTGTTTTTT. Amino acids: CATSDPGTSGRAGELFF.

This clonotype was seen repeatedly, ten times or more. This chain uses TRBV12-3 or TRBV12-4 with TRBJ2-7; D gene uncertain. This CDR3 has 15 residues. The V end lost 3 bases, the J end lost 0 bases, and 12 bases lay between the germline ends. This chain's CDR3 is CASSLGHVSSYEQYF. The CDR3 region has the DNA TGTGCCAGCAGTTTGGGCCATGTAAGCTCCTACGAGCAGTACTTC.

The table lists this clonotype with many counts. The chain uses TRBV28 and TRBJ2-6; perhaps TRBD2 as D (7 bases). Germline CDR1 and CDR2: MDHEN and SYDVKM. The V end was cut by 7 bases, the J end by 0 bases, with 13 bases between. The CDR3 covers 16 residues. The DNA of the CDR3 is TGTGCCAGCAATCCAGGGGAGGGCTCTGGGGCCAACGTCCTGACTTTC. Residues: CASNPGEGSGANVLTF.

This clonotype came up many times. This chain joins TRBV30 and TRBJ2-2; D perhaps matches TRBD2 (6 bases). CDR1 is GTSNPN, CDR2 SVGIG, per germline (reference sequence). CDR3 length equals 15 residues. V gave up 1 base and J gave up 2 bases, with 11 bases separating them. In DNA form, the CDR3 reads TGTGCCTGGAGTGAGCTGGGACTTAACACCGGGGAGCTGTTTTTT. Translating gives CAWSELGLNTGELFF.

This clonotype was seen many times. CDR3 coding DNA: TGTGCTAGTGGTTTGGGCAGCACAGATACGCAGTATTTT. The encoded protein is CASGLGSTDTQYF. The chain uses TRBV12-5 and TRBJ2-3; no clear D. The CDR3 is 13 amino acids. The V end lost 1 base, the J end lost 0 bases, and 2 bases lay between the germline ends. Germline V gene lookup returns CDR1 LGHNT and CDR2 FRNRAP.

There are many counts of this clonotype. CDR3 sequence: CATSRPPNTGELFF. The CDR3 bases are TGTGCCACCAGCAGACCACCCAACACCGGGGAGCTGTTTTTT. V gene TRBV15 combines with J gene TRBJ2-2, with D unclear. V gave up 2 bases and J gave up 2 bases, with 6 bases separating them. Germline CDR1 is LNHNV and CDR2 is YYDKDF (reference sequence). This CDR3 region has 14 residues.

This clonotype was counted ten times or more. The V call is TRBV5-5, the J call TRBJ2-7; no reliable D call. Germline CDR1 is SGHKS and CDR2 is YYEKEE (reference sequence). The CDR3 sequence is 16 residues long. Deletions cut 0 bases from V and 2 bases from J, with 15 bases between. In nucleotides, the CDR3 is TGTGCCAGCAGCTTGGCGCAGTGGCAGCCCGCCTACGAGCAGTACTTC. This gives the protein CASSLAQWQPAYEQYF.

This clonotype appeared many times. For the CDR3, the DNA is TGTGCCAGCAGCTTAGAAATGGGCCACGAGCAGTACTTC. Translation gives CASSLEMGHEQYF. This rearrangement joins TRBV7-8 to TRBJ2-7; D ambiguous. Trimming removed 1 base at V and 5 bases at J, with 9 bases between. Germline V gene lookup returns CDR1 SGHVS and CDR2 FQNEAQ. CDR3 length equals 13 residues.

This clonotype occurred many times. This chain connects TRBV20-1 to TRBJ1-1; 8 bases fit TRBD1. This CDR3 is 12 amino acids long. Germline CDR1 is DFQATT and CDR2 is SNEGSKA (reference sequence). The V gene end was trimmed by 5 bases and the J gene end by 5 bases; junction bases not matched to a gene: 4. CDR3 nucleotides: TGCAGTGCTGAACAGGGGGGGACTGAAGCTTTCTTT. It yields the protein CSAEQGGTEAFF.

This clonotype was observed many times. The gene calls are TRBV27 and TRBJ1-2; TRBD1 matches 9 bases. CDR3 length: 13 residues. With V trimmed by 4 bases and J by 7 bases, 4 bases remained unmatched. CDR1 and CDR2 (germline): MNHEY, SMNVEV (reference sequence). For the CDR3, the DNA is TGTGCCAGCAGTTACAGGGGGCAGGTTGGCTACACCTTC. As protein: CASSYRGQVGYTF.

Only one count was recorded for this clonotype. The CDR3 nucleotides read TGCAGTGCCCAAGCCGGGACAGGGACATGGCTCTATGGCTACACCTTC. It specifies CSAQAGTGTWLYGYTF. The chain is built from TRBV20-1 and TRBJ1-2; 9 bases fit TRBD1. V lost 6 bases, J lost 4 bases, and 15 bases stayed unmatched. Germline V gives CDR1 DFQATT, CDR2 SNEGSKA (reference sequence). The CDR3 consists of 16 residues.

This clonotype came up a few times. CDR3 DNA: TGTGCCAGCAGTCCCCGGACTAGCGCGTCCTACGAGCAGTACTTC. Its protein product is CASSPRTSASYEQYF. The chain links TRBV27 to TRBJ2-7, with 9 bases identical to TRBD2. CDR1 and CDR2 (germline): MNHEY, SMNVEV (reference sequence). The CDR3 loop spans 15 amino acids. After removal of 5 bases from V and 1 base from J, the junction contained 6 bases not matched to a gene.